This paragraph reports one T cell receptor (beta chain). What it binds is unknown. The sample is drawn from a study of cytomegalovirus exposure and HLA in healthy donors. Study-level findings and limits: A later analysis linked a missense DCLRE1C variant to TCR beta V- and J-gene trimming.

The PCR contained 60 Vbeta and 13 Jbeta primers. The table came from immunoSEQ multiplex PCR; TCRdb's copy has only in-frame clones and leaves some out. Of approximately 130,000 clones in the sample, 76% were seen once. CDR1 is SGHTA, CDR2 FQGTGA, per germline. Deletions cut 8 bases from V and 0 bases from J, with 8 bases between. This CDR3 region has 13 residues. This sequence originates from a female donor in good health and CMV-seropositive. The chain employs TRBV7-3 and TRBJ2-1, with D perhaps TRBD2 (6 bases). Sequenced material: PBMCs. This CDR3 reads CASGGDSYNEQFF. In nucleotides, the CDR3 is TGTGCCAGCGGCGGGGACTCCTACAATGAGCAGTTCTTC. The full variable domain, with the rest looked up from reference TRBV7-3 and TRBJ2-1, is GAGVSQTPSNKVTEKGKYVELRCDPISGHTALYWYRQSLGQGPEFLIYFQGTGAADDSGLPNDRFFAVRPEGSVSTLKIQRTERGDSAVYLCASGGDSYNEQFFGPGTRLTVL.